Sequencing of this T cell receptor beta chain was carried out in a study of T cells in Graves' hyperthyroidism and ophthalmopathy. This clonotype showed up many times. The antigen remains undetermined. Study-level points and caveats: Most thyroid clonotypes with frequency above 0.001 were detected in blood. The model's output predicted ophthalmopathy at a median of about 6.5 months prior to onset.

Subjects with ophthalmopathy showed a Clinical Activity Score no lower than 3, a NOSPECS grade no lower than 4, and a duration shorter than 3 months. Any patient presenting with uncontrolled infection, other autoimmune disease, pregnancy or lactation was left out. Amplification of TCR beta CDR3 regions was performed using RNA transcripts as template. The HTBI primer set was used in a first-round RT-PCR of the TCR CDR3. TCRdb reprocessed the multiplex PCR reads via MiXCR and lists one record per CDR3 protein. The table includes fewer than 750,000 distinct CDR3 sequences, about 14% detected once. Material: blood. This sequence was found in a woman aged 40 to 50 with Graves' ophthalmopathy.

CDR3 protein: CASSQTGAREQYF. CDR3 sequence (DNA): TGCGCCAGCAGCCAGACGGGGGCTAGGGAGCAGTACTTC. J is TRBJ2-7 and V is TRBV5-1, with D possibly being TRBD1 or TRBD2 (6 bases each). This CDR3 has 13 residues. Germline V CDR1 and CDR2: SGHRS, YFSETQ. V dropped 4 bases and J dropped 7 bases, with 15 bases sitting between them. Combining the CDR3 with reference TRBV5-1 and TRBJ2-7 gives the whole variable domain KAGVTQTPRYLIKTRGQQVTLSCSPISGHRSVSWYQQTPGQGLQFLFEYFSETQRNKGNFPGRFSGRQFSNSRSEMNVSTLELGDSALYLCASSQTGAREQYFGPGTRLTVT.